This T cell receptor (beta chain) was identified in a study of T-cell memory formation after mild COVID-19. Study background: Each donor largely had its own TCR clusters. Study outcomes and limitations: Mainly CM and EM harbored the contracting CD4+ clones; mainly EMRA harbored the CD8+ ones. Some clones that responded turned up in pre-infection memory, which suggests that cross-reactive memory joined in. Contracting clones, day 15 to 85, had balanced CD4/CD8, and later expanders favored CD4+.

Remarks on this clonotype: Antigen: not known.

TCRdb re-derived calls from the 5' RACE reads in MiXCR, one entry per CDR3 protein. The data contain roughly 150,000 distinct CDR3 sequences, around 27% of them singletons. Germline V lookup: CDR1 MGHRA, CDR2 YSYEKL. This CDR3 comprises 15 residues. Trimming removed 5 bases at V and 0 bases at J, with 14 bases between. This clonotype originated in an adult woman who had mild COVID-19 (a few samples of this study predate the infection). Cell type and time point are not known. Sequences were obtained from PBMCs or a T cell subset sorted from them (not recorded which). The rearrangement joins TRBV4-1 to TRBJ2-7, with D maybe TRBD2 (6 bases). This CDR3 is CASSFTEGSSYEQYF. For the CDR3, the DNA is TGCGCCAGCAGCTTTACGGAGGGGAGCTCCTACGAGCAGTACTTC.